Below are 32 T cell receptor beta chains sequenced from a single sample in a study of T cell repertoires in cytomegalovirus infection. TCRdb reanalysed the reads using MiXCR and keeps one entry per CDR3 protein. Among 650,000 to 850,000 distinct CDR3 sequences listed, approximately 32% were seen once. Their antigens remain unidentified. The sequencing used cultured CD8+ T cells from PBMCs, collected from culture after CMV antigen stimulation. Every receptor here comes from a human donor in good health (CMV status not recorded). Some clones in this sample may be carry-over from other donors' samples.

The chain combines TRBV12-5 with TRBJ2-1; D is uncertain. V was shortened by 7 bases and J by 8 bases, with 12 bases between the two germline ends. This CDR3 comprises 12 residues. Germline V gene sequence: CDR1 LGHNT, CDR2 FRNRAP. The CDR3 bases are TGTGCTAGTGAGTCGGTGCGGTATGAGCAGTTCTTC. This gives the protein CASESVRYEQFF.

In the case of this clonotype: It may be a read error: a sequence one base away is much more abundant. V usage is TRBV7-8 and J usage is TRBJ2-3, with D unclear. CDR1 is SGHVS and CDR2 is FQNEAQ in the germline V gene. Trimming took off 1 base at V and 2 bases at J, with 10 bases between the two ends. This CDR3 is 15 amino acids long. CDR3 nucleotide sequence: TGTGCCAGCAGCTTAGACCCGGACCACACAGATACGCAGTATTTT. Protein: CASSLDPDHTDTQYF.

The sample holds a few counts of this clonotype. The CDR3 DNA follows: TGTGCCAGCAGTTATGTGGGACAGGGAGGATACAATGAGCAGTTCTTC. Its protein is CASSYVGQGGYNEQFF. V usage is TRBV7-2 and J usage is TRBJ2-1; 9 bases match TRBD1. The CDR3 is 16 residues long. V lost 6 bases, J lost 4 bases, and 10 bases stayed unmatched. Germline assignment: CDR1 SGHTA and CDR2 FQGNSA. The full variable domain, rest sourced from reference TRBV7-2 and TRBJ2-1, is GAGVSQSPSNKVTEKGKDVELRCDPISGHTALYWYRQSLGQGLEFLIYFQGNSAPDKSGLPSDRFSAERTGGSVSTLTIQRTQQEDSAVYLCASSYVGQGGYNEQFFGPGTRLTVL.

This chain joins TRBV7-3 and TRBJ1-1, with TRBD1 matching over 8 bases. CDR1 is SGHTA, CDR2 FQGTGA, per germline. This CDR3 spans 15 amino acids. V was pared by 3 bases and J by 3 bases, with 6 bases of the junction left unmatched. The CDR3 DNA reads as TGTGCCAGCAGCTTCAGACAGGGGAGAGACACTGAAGCTTTCTTT. Its translation: CASSFRQGRDTEAFF.

This chain uses TRBV10-3 with TRBJ2-1, with D possibly being TRBD1 or TRBD2 (5 bases each). V was clipped by 2 bases and J by 8 bases, with 13 bases between them. Germline V gene lookup returns CDR1 ENHRY and CDR2 SYGVKD. This CDR3 is built from 14 residues. In DNA, the CDR3 is TGTGCCATCAGTGAGCGGGGCCTTAGGGATGAGCAGTTCTTC. Its protein product is CAISERGLRDEQFF.

This clonotype appeared a few times. This chain uses TRBV7-8 with TRBJ1-2, with no clear D. In germline, CDR1 is SGHVS, CDR2 FQNEAQ. The germline V and J ends were trimmed by 5 bases and 7 bases, with 11 bases remaining between them. The CDR3 consists of 12 residues. In nucleotides, the CDR3 is TGTGCCAGCAGCACCGACCCGGCTGGCTACACCTTC. Translated, it gives CASSTDPAGYTF.

A few counts support this clonotype. This chain joins TRBV7-6 and TRBJ2-2; D is perhaps TRBD2 (6 bases). The CDR3 totals 15 residues. The V end lost 4 bases, the J end lost 1 base, and 10 bases lay between the germline ends. The germline gives CDR1 SGHVS, CDR2 FNYEAQ. The CDR3 DNA follows: TGTGCCAGCAGCTCTCCGGGGGTGAACACCGGGGAGCTGTTTTTT. It yields the protein CASSSPGVNTGELFF.

This clonotype showed up just a few times. The chain combines TRBV14 with TRBJ1-2, with a tentative D call TRBD1 (6 bases). Looked up from germline, CDR1 is SGHDN and CDR2 is FVKESK. This CDR3 is 18 amino acids long. Trimming cost V 1 base and J 0 bases, with 18 bases left between them. CDR3 sequence reads: CASSQGRRGDPPNYGYTF. In nucleotides, the CDR3 is TGTGCCAGCAGCCAAGGAAGAAGGGGGGACCCCCCTAACTATGGCTACACCTTC.

This clonotype was found many times. The chain uses TRBV7-6 and TRBJ2-7, with D unresolved. Germline CDR1 reads SGHVS; CDR2 reads FNYEAQ. V was clipped by 5 bases and J by 3 bases, with 11 bases between them. The CDR3 totals 13 residues. CDR3 loop: CASSAGEIYEQYF. The DNA of the CDR3 is TGTGCCAGCAGCGCTGGGGAAATCTACGAGCAGTACTTC.

As concerns this clonotype: A much larger clone is a single base away; this may be a read error. The V call is TRBV7-2, the J call TRBJ2-7; the match to TRBD1 covers 7 bases. The trim removed 10 bases at V and 1 base at J, leaving 13 bases unmatched. The CDR3 is 15 residues long. CDR1 SGHTA and CDR2 FQGNSA come from the germline V gene. The CDR3 is CANSSFPGQSYEQYF. DNA of the CDR3: TGTGCCAACAGTTCTTTTCCGGGACAGTCCTACGAGCAGTACTTC. The complete variable domain, with remaining parts taken from reference TRBV7-2 and TRBJ2-7, reads GAGVSQSPSNKVTEKGKDVELRCDPISGHTALYWYRQSLGQGLEFLIYFQGNSAPDKSGLPSDRFSAERTGGSVSTLTIQRTQQEDSAVYLCANSSFPGQSYEQYFGPGTRLTVT.

This clonotype has more than one count but fewer than ten. V and J are TRBV7-9 and TRBJ2-1; D could derive from TRBD1 or TRBD2 (5 bases each). V shed 4 bases and J shed 7 bases, with 17 bases lying between them. CDR3 length: 15 residues. Germline-derived CDR1 and CDR2 are SEHNR and FQNEAQ (reference sequence). Here the CDR3 DNA reads TGTGCCAGCAGCTCCCAGGTGGGGGAAAGTAATGAGCAGTTCTTC. Amino acids: CASSSQVGESNEQFF.

In its sample, this clonotype was seen a few times. The V and J genes are TRBV7-9 and TRBJ2-7; TRBD1 matches at 11 bases. The V segment lost 3 bases and the J segment 4 bases; nucleotides outside the gene matches: 5. The length of the CDR3 is 15 residues. The germline V gene has CDR1 SEHNR and CDR2 FQNEAQ (reference sequence). The chain's CDR3 is CASSLVGQGAYEQYF. In DNA form, the CDR3 reads TGTGCCAGCAGCTTGGTAGGACAGGGGGCTTACGAGCAGTACTTC. Together with reference TRBV7-9 and TRBJ2-7, the CDR3 gives the full variable domain: DTGVSQNPRHKITKRGQNVTFRCDPISEHNRLYWYRQTLGQGPEFLTYFQNEAQLEKSRLLSDRFSAERPKGSFSTLEIQRTEQGDSAMYLCASSLVGQGAYEQYFGPGTRLTVT.

The V call is TRBV20-1, the J call TRBJ2-7; D unresolved. V lost 6 bases, J lost 6 bases, and 12 bases lay in between. Germline-derived CDR1 and CDR2 are DFQATT and SNEGSKA (reference sequence). The CDR3 spans 11 residues. CDR3 residues: CSARRGTEQYF. As DNA, the CDR3 is TGCAGTGCCAGACGAGGAACCGAGCAGTACTTC.

This chain joins TRBV7-6 and TRBJ2-1; TRBD2 matches at 11 bases. Losses at the gene ends were 1 base for V and 6 bases for J; bases not matched to a gene: 14. CDR3 length: 19 amino acids. The germline V gene has CDR1 SGHVS and CDR2 FNYEAQ. CDR3 sequence (DNA): TGTGCCAGCAGCTTAGGAACTAGCGTAGCGGGGGGGCCAGGCAATGAGCAGTTCTTC. It translates to CASSLGTSVAGGPGNEQFF.

Regarding this clonotype: A much more abundant neighbour one base away suggests this may be a read error. The chain has TRBV11-2 and TRBJ1-2, with a possible D match to TRBD1 (6 bases). This CDR3 is 15 amino acids long. Trimming took off 1 base at V and 9 bases at J, with 18 bases between the two ends. Germline V gene data show CDR1 as SGHAT and CDR2 as FQNNGV. In nucleotides, the CDR3 is TGTGCCAGCAGCTTAGGAAGGACAGCCTTGGGTAGCTACACCTTC. This sequence encodes CASSLGRTALGSYTF.

The chain joins TRBV27 to TRBJ2-1, with no clear D. Between the trimmed V and J ends, which lost 1 base and 5 bases, there was a span of 6 bases. This CDR3 contains 13 residues. Germline values: CDR1 MNHEY, CDR2 SMNVEV (reference sequence). CDR3 sequence reads: CASSLFLNNEQFF. In DNA form, the CDR3 reads TGTGCCAGCAGTTTATTTCTAAACAATGAGCAGTTCTTC.

The chain recombines TRBV7-9 with TRBJ2-5; TRBD1 matches 7 bases. The CDR3 spans 19 residues. The ends lost 1 base at V and 4 bases at J; junction bases unmatched: 18. Germline CDR1 reads SEHNR; CDR2 reads FQNEAQ (reference sequence). The CDR3 coding sequence is TGTGCCAGCAGCTTAGGGGACCAGGGACAGCCGGACCTGAGAGAGACCCAGTACTTC. Translated, it gives CASSLGDQGQPDLRETQYF.

This clonotype was picked up a small number of times. This chain links TRBV7-8 with TRBJ1-5; D ambiguous. Trimming took 5 bases from V and 7 from J, leaving 12 bases between them. Germline V gives CDR1 SGHVS, CDR2 FQNEAQ. The CDR3 has 13 amino acids. CDR3 in amino acids: CASSPPRGQPQHF. Here the CDR3 DNA reads TGTGCCAGCAGCCCCCCGCGAGGCCAGCCCCAGCATTTT.

The table lists this clonotype with many counts. The chain has TRBV7-2 and TRBJ2-6; D not certain. Germline V gene sequence: CDR1 SGHTA, CDR2 FQGNSA. This CDR3 region has 20 residues. Trimming removed 1 base from V and 0 bases from J, with 19 bases in between. In nucleotides, the CDR3 is TGTGCCAGCAGCTTAGGCTTACGACTTAACATAAACTCTGGGGCCAACGTCCTGACTTTC. It encodes CASSLGLRLNINSGANVLTF.

There are many counts of this clonotype. This chain links TRBV7-6 with TRBJ1-1, with 7 bases fitting TRBD1. Unmatched junction bases numbered 5, after V lost 2 bases and J lost 8 bases. The CDR3 loop spans 13 amino acids. Germline V gene lookup returns CDR1 SGHVS and CDR2 FNYEAQ. CDR3 coding DNA: TGTGCCAGCAGCTTAAGTCGAGGGGGCGAAGCTTTCTTT. Translation: CASSLSRGGEAFF.

The chain carries TRBV6-5 and TRBJ2-4, with 10 positions matching TRBD1. V was clipped by 4 bases and J by 5 bases; unmatched bases: 5. This CDR3 has 15 amino acids. The germline V gene has CDR1 MNHEY and CDR2 SVGAGI. CDR3 sequence: CASSWGTGVQNIQYF. The CDR3 DNA is TGTGCCAGCAGTTGGGGGACAGGGGTCCAAAACATTCAGTACTTC.

This sequence joins TRBV9 and TRBJ1-2, with D possibly being TRBD1 (6 bases). This CDR3 comprises 16 residues. Trimming stripped 3 bases from V and 4 bases from J, with 19 bases between. Germline lookup yields CDR1 SGDLS and CDR2 YYNGEE. CDR3 in amino acids: CASSGPTGAEGYGYTF. The CDR3 nucleotides are TGTGCCAGCAGCGGCCCCACGGGGGCAGAAGGCTATGGCTACACCTTC.

This clonotype was counted many times. The chain uses TRBV27 and TRBJ1-3; D not certain. In germline, CDR1 is MNHEY, CDR2 SMNVEV (reference sequence). This CDR3 contains 14 residues. V lost 1 base, J lost 0 bases, and 4 bases lay in between. The CDR3 DNA reads as TGTGCCAGCAGTTTATGGCCCTCTGGAAACACCATATATTTT. Its protein is CASSLWPSGNTIYF.

This clonotype was detected many times. The chain uses TRBV7-9 and TRBJ1-2; weak D call: TRBD1 (6 bases). Trimming stripped 1 base from V and 2 bases from J, with 11 bases between. The CDR3 runs to 15 residues. The V gene's germline CDR1 is SEHNR and CDR2 FQNEAQ (reference sequence). Here the CDR3 reads CASSLDFDRNYGYTF. As DNA, the CDR3 is TGTGCCAGCAGCTTAGATTTCGACAGGAACTATGGCTACACCTTC.

This clonotype was counted at least ten times. This rearrangement joins TRBV12-3 or TRBV12-4 to TRBJ2-2, with unresolved D. V shed 7 bases and J shed 3 bases, with 15 bases lying between them. This CDR3 has 15 amino acids. CDR3 amino acids: CASTSAGRDTGELFF. CDR3 sequence (DNA): TGTGCCAGCACCTCCGCCGGGCGCGACACCGGGGAGCTGTTTTTT.

This chain links TRBV19 with TRBJ1-4; TRBD1 is a possible D gene (6 bases). Germline V lookup: CDR1 LNHDA, CDR2 SQIVND (reference sequence). The CDR3 runs 14 residues. The V gene lost 7 bases and the J gene lost 3 bases, with 12 bases spanning the gap. The chain's CDR3 is CASILQGANEKLFF. CDR3 nucleotide sequence: TGTGCCAGTATCTTACAGGGAGCTAATGAAAAACTGTTTTTT. The full variable domain, its missing parts supplied by reference TRBV19 and TRBJ1-4, is DGGITQSPKYLFRKEGQNVTLSCEQNLNHDAMYWYRQDPGQGLRLIYYSQIVNDFQKGDIAEGYSVSREKKESFPLTVTSAQKNPTAFYLCASILQGANEKLFFGSGTQLSVL.

The V and J genes are TRBV7-9 and TRBJ2-1, with 10 bases fitting TRBD2. CDR1 and CDR2 (germline): SEHNR, FQNEAQ (reference sequence). The CDR3 has 15 residues. Trimming cost V 5 bases and J 7 bases; bases outside gene matches: 8. CDR3 nucleotide sequence: TGTGCCAGCAGCCCAGGGACTAGCGAAACAAATGAGCAGTTCTTC. Translating gives CASSPGTSETNEQFF.

J is TRBJ2-1 and V is TRBV9; tentatively, D is TRBD2 (5 bases). V was clipped by 0 bases and J by 7 bases, with 14 bases between them. The CDR3 runs 15 residues. CDR1 is SGDLS, CDR2 YYNGEE, per germline. The CDR3 reads CASSVAGVGLNEQFF. CDR3 bases: TGTGCCAGCAGCGTAGCCGGGGTGGGTTTGAATGAGCAGTTCTTC.

In this sample, this clonotype turned up many times. The chain combines TRBV7-8 with TRBJ1-2, with a tentative D call TRBD1 (5 bases). Germline CDR1 is SGHVS and CDR2 is FQNEAQ. V was trimmed by 1 base and J by 6 bases, leaving 6 bases between them. The CDR3 loop spans 12 amino acids. CDR3 region: CASSLVGDGYTF. CDR3 in DNA: TGTGCCAGCAGCTTAGTAGGGGATGGCTACACCTTC. Full variable domain (remainder filled in from reference TRBV7-8 and TRBJ1-2): GAGVSQSPRYKVAKRGQDVALRCDPISGHVSLFWYQQALGQGPEFLTYFQNEAQLDKSGLPSDRFFAERPEGSVSTLKIQRTQQEDSAVYLCASSLVGDGYTFGSGTRLTVV.

V gene TRBV7-8 combines with J gene TRBJ1-4; 10 bases line up with TRBD1. This CDR3 has 17 amino acids. Germline loops: CDR1 SGHVS, CDR2 FQNEAQ. V lost 5 bases to trimming and J lost 1 base; unmatched junction nucleotides: 7. For the CDR3, the DNA is TGTGCCAGCAGCCAGGGGACAGGGGAAAAAACTAATGAAAAACTGTTTTTT. Amino acids: CASSQGTGEKTNEKLFF. Full variable domain (missing parts from reference TRBV7-8 and TRBJ1-4): GAGVSQSPRYKVAKRGQDVALRCDPISGHVSLFWYQQALGQGPEFLTYFQNEAQLDKSGLPSDRFFAERPEGSVSTLKIQRTQQEDSAVYLCASSQGTGEKTNEKLFFGSGTQLSVL.

The chain employs TRBV20-1 and TRBJ2-2, with 14 bases matching TRBD2. Germline CDR1 is DFQATT and CDR2 is SNEGSKA (reference sequence). Trimming at V came to 4 bases and at J to 4 bases, leaving 5 bases not matched to a gene. This CDR3 is built from 16 residues. The CDR3 DNA is TGCAGTGCTACCCCCGGGACTAGCGGGGGCACCGGGGAGCTGTTTTTT. Translating it yields CSATPGTSGGTGELFF.

A single count supports this clonotype. The CDR3 DNA reads TGTGCCAGCAGCGATCAGGGGGGCGACATAGAGACCCAGTACTTC. Encoded protein: CASSDQGGDIETQYF. The chain carries TRBV9 and TRBJ2-5; tentative D call: TRBD1 (7 bases). Germline CDR1 is SGDLS and CDR2 is YYNGEE. The CDR3 runs 15 residues. V was shortened by 3 bases and J by 4 bases, with 16 bases between the two germline ends.